The sequence of this T cell receptor (beta chain) was determined in a study of T cell responses to AZD1222 COVID-19 vaccine. Germline V gene lookup returns CDR1 SGHDN and CDR2 FVKESK. This CDR3 is built from 15 residues. Trimming removed 2 bases from V and 5 bases from J, with 14 bases in between. Study findings and constraints: Vaccine-associated CD4 TCRs ranged over spike, dominating at 160-218 and 743-854. Sampling that yielded the repertoires occurred only after the peak T cell response.

This clone was counted once. As yet, its antigen is unknown. This table comes from immunoSEQ multiplex PCR, and its TCRdb copy is limited to in-frame clones, with some not included. In the table there are some 120,000 clones, 90% to 95% of which are singletons. This rearrangement joins TRBV14 to TRBJ2-3, with D possibly called TRBD1 or TRBD2 (6 bases each). Sample: peripheral blood, taken on day 0 of AZD1222 vaccination. The sequence derives from an adult in good health. The DNA for the CDR3 is TGTGCCAGCAGCCAAATGACTAGGGGGGAAGATACGCAGTATTTT. This gives the protein CASSQMTRGEDTQYF.